The rows below give T cell receptor beta chains drawn from one sample of a study of blood T cell repertoires in COVID-19. Sequencing used immunoSEQ multiplex PCR; TCRdb keeps in-frame clones, though not all of them. The repertoire holds 15,000 to 20,000 clones, 70% to 90% seen once, with 49% in the top ten. The sequencing input was peripheral blood. All receptors come from a human donor in a cohort sampled during active COVID-19. Each CDR3 is given with its conserved first and last residue. A D gene is named only where the DNA matches it firmly. Clone size is shown for a subset of rows, as once, few, many or a class of expanded clone.

.	TRBV7-9	TRBJ1-4	.	CATETGTNEKLFF	TGTGCCACAGAAACAGGGACTAATGAAAAACTGTTTTTT
.	TRBV6-4	TRBJ1-2	.	CASSEGATGGYTF	TGTGCCAGCAGTGAGGGGGCCACGGGGGGCTACACCTTC
TRBD2	TRBV7-2	TRBJ2-1	.	CASSRGGASNNEQFF	TGTGCCAGCAGTCGCGGGGGGGCCTCGAACAATGAGCAGTTCTTC
TRBD1	TRBV9	TRBJ1-1	.	CASSADQGDMNTEAFF	TGTGCCAGCAGCGCGGATCAGGGGGACATGAACACTGAAGCTTTCTTT
.	TRBV7-2	TRBJ2-1	.	CASSPSGLTSYNEQFF	TGTGCCAGCAGCCCAAGCGGGCTAACTAGTTACAATGAGCAGTTCTTC
.	TRBV6-6	TRBJ1-1	.	CASRDHSGAVTEAFF	TGTGCCAGCAGAGACCACAGTGGGGCGGTGACTGAAGCTTTCTTT
.	TRBV6-5	TRBJ2-7	.	CASSGTTYEQYF	TGTGCCAGCAGCGGGACAACCTACGAGCAGTACTTC
.	TRBV19	TRBJ1-2	.	CASSIAATHHGYTF	TGTGCCAGTAGTATAGCTGCGACACACCATGGCTACACCTTC
.	TRBV18	TRBJ2-7	.	CASSPDLYEQYF	TGTGCCAGCTCCCCGGACTTATACGAGCAGTACTTC
TRBD1	TRBV4-3	TRBJ2-3	once	CASSQDTGRQGDTQYF	TGCGCCAGCAGCCAAGATACGGGGAGACAGGGAGATACGCAGTATTTT
.	TRBV2	TRBJ2-6	.	CASIEWGVGANVLTF	TGTGCCAGCATAGAGTGGGGGGTCGGGGCCAACGTCCTGACTTTC
TRBD2	TRBV9	TRBJ2-1	.	CASSVGGSGASYNEQFF	TGTGCCAGCAGCGTAGGAGGAAGCGGGGCCTCCTACAATGAGCAGTTCTTC
TRBD1	TRBV24-1	TRBJ2-7	.	CATSDPDRDSYYEQYF	TGTGCCACCAGTGACCCGGACCGGGACAGCTACTACGAGCAGTACTTC
TRBD2	TRBV4-3	TRBJ2-3	.	CASSQDIAGVPGLYF	TGCGCCAGCAGCCAAGATATAGCGGGGGTCCCCGGGTTGTATTTT
.	TRBV9	TRBJ1-2	.	CASTRRGGNGYTF	TGTGCCAGCACCAGACGGGGCGGGAATGGCTACACCTTC
.	TRBV5-6	TRBJ2-7	.	CASSPGQDEQYF	TGTGCCAGCAGCCCGGGACAAGACGAGCAGTACTTC
.	TRBV7-8	TRBJ2-3	.	CASIPRGGPGTDTQYF	TGTGCCAGCATCCCGAGAGGAGGGCCGGGCACAGATACGCAGTATTTT
TRBD2	TRBV24-1	TRBJ2-1	.	CATSDHGTSGDKNEQFF	TGTGCCACCAGTGACCACGGGACTAGCGGGGATAAAAATGAGCAGTTCTTC
.	TRBV19	TRBJ2-1	.	CASSNQGGAFF	TGTGCCAGTAGTAACCAGGGAGGTGCGTTCTTC
TRBD1	TRBV7-9	TRBJ2-4	.	CASSTPDRVGLTKNIQYF	TGTGCCAGCAGCACCCCGGACAGGGTGGGATTAACCAAAAACATTCAGTACTTC
.	TRBV27	TRBJ2-3	.	CASSGLGRSTDTQYF	TGTGCCAGCAGTGGGCTAGGGAGGAGCACAGATACGCAGTATTTT
TRBD1	TRBV7-2	TRBJ1-1	.	CASSPISTGATEAFF	TGTGCCAGCAGCCCAATCTCCACAGGGGCCACTGAAGCTTTCTTT
TRBD1	TRBV5-1	TRBJ2-5	.	CASSPDRGLETQYF	TGCGCCAGCAGCCCGGACAGGGGGCTAGAGACCCAGTACTTC
.	TRBV12-5	TRBJ2-2	.	CASGRGSDSYTGELFF	TGTGCTAGTGGCCGAGGCTCGGACAGCTACACCGGGGAGCTGTTTTTT
.	TRBV11-1	TRBJ1-5	.	CASSFGSNQPQHF	TGTGCCAGCAGCTTCGGTAGCAATCAGCCCCAGCATTTT
TRBD1	TRBV5-5	TRBJ1-1	once	CASSLGQGGGTEAFF	TGTGCCAGCAGCTTGGGACAGGGTGGGGGCACTGAAGCTTTCTTT
TRBD2	TRBV9	TRBJ2-2	.	CASSGSGGPYTGELFF	TGTGCCAGCAGCGGGAGCGGGGGGCCTTACACCGGGGAGCTGTTTTTT
TRBD2	TRBV7-8	TRBJ2-1	.	CASMVRGGFDEQFF	TGTGCCAGCATGGTACGGGGGGGCTTTGATGAGCAGTTCTTC